These 14 T cell receptor beta chains originate from one sample sequenced in a study of blood T cell repertoires in COVID-19. Here immunoSEQ multiplex PCR was the method, and the copy in TCRdb shows in-frame clones only, minus some. This sample yields fewer than 90,000 clones, of which approximately 84% are seen a single time; roughly 10% belongs to the top ten. The sample taken for sequencing was peripheral blood. These receptors were taken from a human donor in a cohort sampled during active COVID-19.

The chain recombines TRBV6-6 with TRBJ1-2, with D hard to call. Looked up from germline, CDR1 is MNHNY and CDR2 is SVGAGI (reference sequence). V lost 6 bases and J 0 bases, leaving 11 bases between the germline ends. This CDR3 contains 14 residues. Written as DNA, the CDR3 is TGTGCCAGCAGCTCCCCCCCTACTAACTATGGCTACACCTTC. Protein sequence: CASSSPPTNYGYTF.

This clone was seen only once. The chain combines TRBV5-6 with TRBJ1-3; no definite D call. Per the germline V gene, CDR1 is SGHDT and CDR2 is YYEEEE. This CDR3 contains 15 residues. V lost 7 bases and J 1 base, leaving 15 bases between the germline ends. The CDR3 sequence: CASSPVEESGNTIYF. CDR3 bases: TGTGCCAGCTCCCCCGTAGAGGAGTCTGGAAACACCATATATTTT.

This clone was picked up a small number of times. This chain joins TRBV3-1 (or the pseudogene TRBV3-2) and TRBJ1-5; D call uncertain. The CDR3 has 14 amino acids. Germline V CDR1 and CDR2: LGHDT, YNNKEL (reference sequence). V was pared by 4 bases and J by 1 base, with 8 bases between. CDR3 in DNA: TGTGCCAGCAGCCGGGCAGGAAGCAATCAGCCCCAGCATTTT. This encodes CASSRAGSNQPQHF.

The V and J genes are TRBV6-4 and TRBJ2-2; D not certain. CDR1 is MRHNA and CDR2 is SNTAGT in the germline V gene. V was clipped by 3 bases and J by 6 bases, with 17 bases between them. The CDR3 is made up of 16 amino acids. CDR3 region: CASSEVAHTQSGELFF. DNA for the CDR3: TGTGCCAGCAGTGAAGTTGCCCACACCCAATCCGGGGAGCTGTTTTTT.

This clone was counted between two and nine times. The chain uses TRBV6-5 and TRBJ1-1; a weak D match, TRBD1 (6 bases). Germline V gene data show CDR1 as MNHEY and CDR2 as SVGAGI. CDR3 length: 13 amino acids. Deletions cut 8 bases from V and 4 bases from J, with 14 bases between. CDR3 DNA sequence: TGTGCCAGCCTGGACAGCAAGCGCACTGAAGCTTTCTTT. Its protein product is CASLDSKRTEAFF.

V usage is TRBV3-1 (or the pseudogene TRBV3-2) and J usage is TRBJ1-2; D not certain. Germline V lookup: CDR1 LGHDT, CDR2 YNNKEL (reference sequence). This CDR3 has 12 amino acids. Trimming cost V 2 bases and J 3 bases, with 4 bases left between them. The CDR3 DNA sequence: TGTGCCAGCAGCCAACAGGACTATGGCTACACCTTC. It codes for CASSQQDYGYTF.

The chain combines TRBV23-1 with TRBJ1-5; D gene uncertain. TRBV23-1 is known as an ORF, though its function is uncertain. The CDR3 has 17 residues. Trimming cost V 6 bases and J 1 base, with 19 bases left between them. The CDR3 DNA sequence: TGCGCCAGCAGCAACCGAGGTTGGGTTAGCAGCAATCAGCCCCAGCATTTT. This codes for CASSNRGWVSSNQPQHF.

This clone has a single count. This chain connects TRBV20-1 to TRBJ1-5; maybe TRBD1 (5 bases). The ends were cut back, 3 bases at V and 4 bases at J, with 16 bases in the middle. CDR3 length: 15 amino acids. CDR1 is DFQATT and CDR2 is SNEGSKA in the germline V gene (reference sequence). CDR3 in DNA: TGCAGTGCTAGTGGGGCAGGGAAAGGAAATCAGCCCCAGCATTTT. Translation: CSASGAGKGNQPQHF.

The chain couples TRBV6-1 to TRBJ1-5; no clear D. This CDR3 has 13 amino acids. Germline lookup yields CDR1 MNHNS and CDR2 SASEGT. V was cut by 3 bases and J by 5 bases, with 8 bases left in between. As DNA, the CDR3 is TGTGCCAGCAGTGAGTCAGACTATCAGCCCCAGCATTTT. Translation: CASSESDYQPQHF.

V and J are TRBV6-2 or TRBV6-3 and TRBJ2-1, with a possible D match to TRBD1 (5 bases). CDR3 length: 16 residues. V was shortened by 0 bases and J by 5 bases, with 14 bases between the two germline ends. CDR1 is MNHEY, CDR2 SVGEGT, per germline. The CDR3 spells CASSYSRRTTDNEQFF. CDR3 bases: TGTGCCAGCAGTTACTCCCGCCGGACAACTGACAATGAGCAGTTCTTC.

Turning to this clone: The same CDR3 is also encoded by other DNA sequences in this sample. The chain carries TRBV5-1 and TRBJ1-2; TRBD1 agrees at 10 bases. V shed 0 bases, J shed 8 bases, and the junction held 4 bases outside the gene matches. Germline CDR1 SGHRS, CDR2 YFSETQ. This CDR3 is built from 14 residues. The CDR3 reads CASSLGDRGDGYTF. CDR3 nucleotide sequence: TGCGCCAGCAGCTTGGGGGACAGGGGCGACGGCTACACCTTC.

The chain joins TRBV7-6 to TRBJ1-4; no firm D call. Germline lookup yields CDR1 SGHVS and CDR2 FNYEAQ. Trimming shortened V by 4 bases and J by 3 bases, and 12 bases separated the two germline ends. This CDR3 contains 15 residues. The CDR3 nucleotides are TGTGCCAGCAGCTCTACTCCGGGTTCTAATGAAAAACTGTTTTTT. Translating it yields CASSSTPGSNEKLFF.

This chain uses TRBV5-1 with TRBJ2-6, with 8 nucleotides matching TRBD1. The CDR3 consists of 17 residues. Germline loops: CDR1 SGHRS, CDR2 YFSETQ. The ends lost 9 bases at V and 1 base at J; junction bases unmatched: 12. CDR3: CATTPGGMPSGANVLTF. The CDR3 DNA reads TGCGCCACCACCCCAGGGGGCATGCCGTCTGGGGCCAACGTCCTGACTTTC.

This clone was seen a single time. CDR3 nucleotides: TGTGCCAGCACCCTAGCGGGGGGATCCTACAATGAGCAGTTCTTC. Protein: CASTLAGGSYNEQFF. The V call is TRBV11-2, the J call TRBJ2-1; 11 nucleotides line up with TRBD2. The CDR3 runs to 15 residues. The trim removed 7 bases at V and 1 base at J, leaving 3 bases unmatched. Germline V lookup: CDR1 SGHAT, CDR2 FQNNGV.